This TCR beta chain is drawn from a study of blood T cell repertoires in COVID-19. Across the study: From T cells, B-cell-depleted T cells, or PBMCs came the material, which was cDNA or gDNA.

V lost 7 bases and J lost 5; bases outside the gene matches: 16. CDR1 SGHVS and CDR2 FQNEAQ come from the germline V gene. The CDR3 loop spans 17 amino acids. TCRdb's copy holds only in-frame clones and misses some; the assay was immunoSEQ multiplex PCR. Here the sample spans hundreds of thousands of clones, around 89% being singletons. The TCR sequence derives from a woman in her thirties with acute or convalescent COVID-19. V and J are TRBV7-8 and TRBJ2-5; 10 bases map to TRBD2. The sequenced material came from peripheral blood. The CDR3 region is CASNPGSGGAGVETQYF. CDR3 nucleotide sequence: TGTGCCAGCAACCCCGGGAGCGGGGGGGCCGGTGTTGAGACCCAGTACTTC. Complete variable domain (other parts from reference TRBV7-8 and TRBJ2-5): GAGVSQSPRYKVAKRGQDVALRCDPISGHVSLFWYQQALGQGPEFLTYFQNEAQLDKSGLPSDRFFAERPEGSVSTLKIQRTQQEDSAVYLCASNPGSGGAGVETQYFGPGTRLLVL.